This T cell receptor beta chain was obtained from a study of high-grade serous ovarian cancer treatment subgroups (dated by TCRdb to the early 2020s). Study-wide context: On average, each sample produced around 14,000 sequencing reads and under 9,000 unique TCR beta rearrangements. A cohort of about 30 patients was included: about ten with no residual disease after primary surgery (R0), about ten who were excellent NACT responders, and about ten who were poor NACT responders. Each patient contributed one primary tumor and two metastatic tumor samples, giving around 87 samples in total. The study profiled TCR beta repertoires in high-grade serous ovarian cancer patients grouped by complete gross resection or neoadjuvant chemotherapy response under a laparoscopic triage algorithm.

Tumor samples were obtained before definitive surgery or chemotherapy. Genomic DNA extraction was performed by the MD Anderson Biospecimen Extraction Resource, and TCR sequencing was carried out by the MD Anderson Cancer Genomics Laboratory. With respect to this clone: What antigen it recognizes has not been identified. No much larger clone is present one base from it, and per-base qualities are unavailable.

Findings and caveats that apply to the study as a whole: TCR clonal relatedness correlated positively with neoantigen level and, by trend, with copy number variation and mutation load from whole-genome sequencing. Bulk tumor TCR sequencing lacked spatial information, limiting insight into HGSC tumor complexity and diversity. Repertoire similarity ranging from roughly 0.1 to 0.79 was observed between tumors from the same patient, whereas almost no similarity was observed between different patients. The TCR repertoire analyses centered on CDR3, and CDR1 and CDR2 were not analyzed.

The 80 to 90 tumor samples underwent high-throughput TCR profiling using ImmunoSEQ. Regarding the original processing steps: Richness (unique productive sequences), clonality, evenness and relatedness were included as repertoire diversity metrics, and similarity between samples was assessed with the Bhattacharyya coefficient. A sensitivity analysis excluded TCRs with fewer than two reads and gave consistent conclusions. TCRdb mirrors the immuneACCESS table, restricted to in-frame sequences. Some clones are absent from its copies; in checked studies, under half trace to an unresolved V gene, and the reason for the others is unknown. V, J and clone size reflect that table, while D and trimming were determined from the DNA. This sample comprises around 8,100 clones, more than 60% of them detected only once. Together, the top ten hold approximately 10% of the sample. V lost 10 bases and J lost 0 bases; the stretch between them is 13 bases long. The CDR3 numbers 14 residues from cysteine through phenylalanine. Only the CDR3 portion is preserved as DNA: 42 bases, with reading frame beginning at the first base. CDR1 and CDR2, per the germline V gene, are ENHRY and SYGVKD.

This receptor was obtained from a human donor with high-grade serous ovarian cancer. What was sequenced was tumor tissue. The chain is assembled from TRBV10-3 and TRBJ1-3; no D gene is confidently identified. The DNA sequence is TGTGCCACGGGGAAGATCTACTCTGGAAACACCATATATTTT. Translated, this gives CATGKIYSGNTIYF.